These 30 T cell receptor beta chains share one sample of origin, sequenced in a study of cytomegalovirus exposure and HLA in healthy donors (dated 2017 in TCRdb). Preparation of the library involved the immunoSEQ multiplex PCR assay. For the multiplex PCR, a mixture combining 60 forward primers for TCR Vbeta segments and 13 reverse primers for TCR Jbeta segments was used. TCRdb stores this immuneACCESS table with in-frame sequences only. Part of the clones is absent; in the studies checked, under half of the shortfall reflects unresolved V genes, and no reason is known for the rest. Counted in this sample were 150,000 to 200,000 clones; about 80% of them appeared once. The ten most abundant clones make up 14% of the sample. Sample: PBMCs. The origin of the receptors is a woman aged 40 to 50 in good health and CMV-seronegative.

This clone was detected a few times. V is TRBV11-3 and J is TRBJ2-1; 10 bases map to TRBD1. Losses at the gene ends were 5 bases for V and 7 bases for J; bases not matched to a gene: 11. The CDR3 has 16 amino acids. Germline CDR1 reads SGHNT; CDR2 reads YENEEA. The CDR3 DNA follows: TGTGCCAGCAGCCGAAATCCGGGACAGGGGATTAATGAGCAGTTCTTC. Translation: CASSRNPGQGINEQFF.

In the case of this clone: The same CDR3 also results from other DNA sequences found in this sample. The chain joins TRBV19 to TRBJ2-7; D possibly corresponds to TRBD1 (6 bases). This CDR3 region has 13 residues. The V end was cut by 6 bases, the J end by 10 bases, with 19 bases between. CDR1 and CDR2 (germline): LNHDA, SQIVND (reference sequence). The CDR3 DNA reads TGTGCCAGTAGCAGTACTGGACAGATCGAACAGTACTTC. Its protein is CASSSTGQIEQYF.

The chain uses TRBV4-1 and TRBJ2-3, with 8 nucleotides matching TRBD2. Germline V CDR1 and CDR2: MGHRA, YSYEKL. The J segment lost 6 bases and the V segment lost 1 base, leaving 12 bases of the junction unmatched. The CDR3 covers 17 residues. CDR3 in amino acids: CASSQASLGGALDTQYF. The CDR3, as DNA: TGCGCCAGCAGCCAAGCCTCACTCGGGGGGGCCTTGGATACGCAGTATTTT.

The V call is TRBV15, the J call TRBJ2-5; 9 bases align to TRBD1. The J call may be incorrect, as the DNA end agrees better with TRBJ2-7. In germline, CDR1 is LNHNV, CDR2 YYDKDF (reference sequence). The CDR3 has 15 amino acids. The DNA for the CDR3 is TGTGCCACCAGCAGTGGGGGGACAGGGATTGACGAGCAGTACTTC. Encoded protein: CATSSGGTGIDEQYF.

The CDR3 here is CASSPQGWEVETQYF. The DNA for the CDR3 is TGCGCCAGCAGCCCCCAGGGGTGGGAAGTCGAGACCCAGTACTTC. The chain combines TRBV5-1 with TRBJ2-5; D possibly corresponds to TRBD1 (6 bases). Germline V lookup: CDR1 SGHRS, CDR2 YFSETQ. The CDR3 runs 15 residues. V lost 4 bases and J lost 5, with 18 bases in between.

The chain combines TRBV5-1 with TRBJ2-2; D possibly corresponds to TRBD1 (7 bases). The V end was cut by 2 bases, the J end by 2 bases, with 13 bases between. Per germline, CDR1 SGHRS and CDR2 YFSETQ. The CDR3 contains 16 residues. The CDR3 sequence is CASSFGGTANTGELFF. The DNA of the CDR3 is TGCGCCAGCAGCTTTGGGGGGACAGCAAACACCGGGGAGCTGTTTTTT.

The chain joins TRBV4-2 to TRBJ2-5, with 10 positions matching TRBD2. This CDR3 comprises 18 residues. Losses at the gene ends were 4 bases for V and 4 bases for J; bases not matched to a gene: 15. Per germline, CDR1 LGHNA and CDR2 YNFKEQ. CDR3 nucleotides: TGTGCCAGCAGCCCAGTAGCCTCCGGGACTAGCGATTCAGAGACCCAGTACTTC. Translation: CASSPVASGTSDSETQYF.

The chain carries TRBV11-3 and TRBJ1-3; D might be TRBD1 (5 bases). The V end was cut by 5 bases, the J end by 0 bases, with 20 bases between. From germline, CDR1 is SGHNT and CDR2 YENEEA. The CDR3 length is 18 residues. In nucleotides, the CDR3 is TGTGCCAGCAGCCGTTCGGGGGACCTCTTATACTCTGGAAACACCATATATTTT. Translating gives CASSRSGDLLYSGNTIYF.

The chain couples TRBV21-1 to TRBJ1-1; the table gives TRBD1 as D, unverified against the DNA. TRBV21-1 has pseudogene status. The CDR3 runs to 16 residues. The CDR3 region has the DNA TGTGCCAGCAGCAAGACAGGGGAGAAGGGCAACACTGAAGCTTTCTTT. Translation gives CASSKTGEKGNTEAFF.

The V gene is TRBV19, the J gene TRBJ2-7; the D gene is possibly TRBD1 (6 bases). The CDR3 totals 13 residues. Deletions cut 7 bases from V and 1 base from J, with 11 bases between. CDR1 LNHDA and CDR2 SQIVND come from the germline V gene (reference sequence). CDR3 sequence reads: CASTKQGSYEQYF. CDR3 in DNA: TGTGCCAGTACGAAACAGGGATCCTACGAGCAGTACTTC.

The chain carries TRBV7-6 and TRBJ2-1, with 7 nucleotides matching TRBD2. The CDR3 has 16 amino acids. The V gene's germline CDR1 is SGHVS and CDR2 FNYEAQ. The V and J ends lost 1 base and 4 bases, in that order; junction bases with no gene match: 7. CDR3: CASSLDTWGGYNEQFF. The CDR3 DNA is TGTGCCAGCAGCTTAGACACGTGGGGGGGGTACAATGAGCAGTTCTTC.

Only a few counts were recorded for this clone. The rearrangement uses TRBV19 and TRBJ1-5; the match to TRBD1 covers 7 bases. The CDR3 spans 16 residues. Germline loops: CDR1 LNHDA, CDR2 SQIVND (reference sequence). V lost 10 bases and J lost 1; bases outside the gene matches: 13. CDR3 residues: CATGYRGSRSNQPQHF. The CDR3 DNA reads TGTGCCACCGGATACAGGGGCAGCAGGAGCAATCAGCCCCAGCATTTT.

About this clone: The sample holds other DNA sequences that translate to the same CDR3. The genes are TRBV5-1 and TRBJ2-7; TRBD1 matches 11 bases. Germline V CDR1 and CDR2: SGHRS, YFSETQ. The CDR3 sequence is 14 residues long. V gave up 4 bases and J gave up 2 bases; unmatched junction bases: 2. CDR3 DNA sequence: TGCGCCAGCAGCCTGGGACAGGGGGCCTACGAGCAGTACTTC. As protein: CASSLGQGAYEQYF. Filled out from reference TRBV5-1 and TRBJ2-7, the complete variable domain reads KAGVTQTPRYLIKTRGQQVTLSCSPISGHRSVSWYQQTPGQGLQFLFEYFSETQRNKGNFPGRFSGRQFSNSRSEMNVSTLELGDSALYLCASSLGQGAYEQYFGPGTRLTVT.

The gene calls are TRBV27 and TRBJ2-5, with 8 bases that match TRBD1. Germline V gives CDR1 MNHEY, CDR2 SMNVEV (reference sequence). J was trimmed by 5 bases and V by 2 bases; bases with no gene match: 10. This CDR3 has 16 amino acids. The DNA for the CDR3 is TGTGCCAGCAGTTTACCCGAGGGACAGGCCCTCGAGACCCAGTACTTC. Its protein product is CASSLPEGQALETQYF.

V gene TRBV6-4 combines with J gene TRBJ2-1, with 9 nucleotides matching TRBD2. This CDR3 has 15 residues. The germline gives CDR1 MRHNA, CDR2 SNTAGT. V shed 0 bases and J 9 bases; nucleotides not matched to a gene: 6. CDR3 loop: CASSDSLAGRGEQFF. The CDR3 bases are TGTGCCAGCAGTGACTCGCTAGCGGGACGTGGTGAGCAGTTCTTC.

This chain joins TRBV4-2 and TRBJ1-5; D uncertain. The CDR3 is made up of 17 amino acids. The germline V gene has CDR1 LGHNA and CDR2 YNFKEQ. Trimming removed 0 bases at V and 4 bases at J, with 16 bases between. The CDR3 region has the DNA TGTGCCAGCAGCCAAGAAGGAGGGCAGGTTGGTAATCAGCCCCAGCATTTT. Its protein is CASSQEGGQVGNQPQHF.

The gene calls are TRBV28 and TRBJ2-1; 7 bases align to TRBD2. The trim removed 1 base at V and 3 bases at J, leaving 3 bases unmatched. This CDR3 comprises 15 residues. CDR1 is MDHEN, CDR2 SYDVKM, per germline. The CDR3 region has the DNA TGTGCCAGCAGTTTATTCGGGAGGTTCTACAATGAGCAGTTCTTC. Translated, it gives CASSLFGRFYNEQFF.

The J gene is TRBJ2-7, the V gene TRBV15; no firm D call. Germline assignment: CDR1 LNHNV and CDR2 YYDKDF (reference sequence). This CDR3 has 13 amino acids. V lost 1 base, J lost 4 bases, and 8 bases lay in between. The CDR3 DNA follows: TGTGCCACCAGCAGAGTCCCGTCTTACGAGCAGTACTTC. Translation gives CATSRVPSYEQYF.

The rearrangement links TRBV2 to TRBJ1-4; unclear D gene. The CDR3 is 15 residues long. Germline CDR1 reads SNHLY; CDR2 reads FYNNEI. The V end was cut by 5 bases, the J end by 0 bases, with 10 bases between. As DNA, the CDR3 is TGTGCCAGCAGTTCCCGACGGGCAACTAATGAAAAACTGTTTTTT. Translating it yields CASSSRRATNEKLFF.

With respect to this clone: At the DNA level, this CDR3 is encoded by other sequences in the same sample as well. The chain combines TRBV2 with TRBJ2-7; TRBD2 might be the D (6 bases). This CDR3 contains 13 residues. The germline CDR1 and CDR2 sequences are SNHLY and FYNNEI. Trimming pared 6 bases from V and 4 bases from J, leaving 13 bases between. CDR3 bases: TGTGCCAGCAGCATAGGGACTGGGTACGAGCAGTACTTC. This sequence encodes CASSIGTGYEQYF.

The V and J genes are TRBV11-2 and TRBJ2-5, with TRBD2 matching over 9 bases. The trim removed 5 bases at V and 2 bases at J, leaving 9 bases unmatched. There are 16 residues in the CDR3. Germline loops: CDR1 SGHAT, CDR2 FQNNGV. This chain's CDR3 is CASSPLGGRGQETQYF. DNA for the CDR3: TGTGCCAGCAGCCCACTCGGCGGGAGGGGGCAAGAGACCCAGTACTTC.

The J gene is TRBJ1-1, the V gene TRBV29-1; unclear D gene. Per the germline V gene, CDR1 is SQVTM and CDR2 is ANQGSEA. Deletions cut 3 bases from V and 2 bases from J, with 10 bases between. The CDR3 covers 13 residues. CDR3 sequence reads: CSVELRANTEAFF. CDR3 bases: TGCAGCGTTGAGCTTCGAGCTAACACTGAAGCTTTCTTT.

This rearrangement joins TRBV7-9 to TRBJ2-2; D is possibly TRBD1 (6 bases). V gave up 3 bases and J gave up 1 base, with 6 bases separating them. The CDR3 extends over 14 amino acids. CDR1 and CDR2 (germline): SEHNR, FQNEAQ (reference sequence). Written as DNA, the CDR3 is TGTGCCAGCAGCTTGGACAGGAACACCGGGGAGCTGTTTTTT. Translating it yields CASSLDRNTGELFF.

J is TRBJ2-7 and V is TRBV5-6; 7 nucleotides match TRBD2. Germline V gene sequence: CDR1 SGHDT, CDR2 YYEEEE. This CDR3 is 16 amino acids long. Losses at the gene ends were 2 bases for V and 7 bases for J; bases not matched to a gene: 15. CDR3 in amino acids: CASSLFTGTGRGEQYF. The DNA for the CDR3 is TGTGCCAGCAGCTTATTTACCGGGACGGGGAGGGGAGAGCAGTACTTC.

The CDR3 DNA reads TGCGCCAGCAGCCAAGGGATCGGGAGCCCAGATACGCAGTATTTT. Translated, it gives CASSQGIGSPDTQYF. The chain has TRBV4-1 and TRBJ2-3; TRBD2 might be the D (6 bases). Looked up from germline, CDR1 is MGHRA and CDR2 is YSYEKL. V was pared by 1 base and J by 4 bases, with 12 bases between. The CDR3 spans 15 residues.

This chain links TRBV4-3 with TRBJ1-3; 8 nucleotides agree with TRBD1. V dropped 1 base and J dropped 0; count of bases not matched to a gene: 5. This CDR3 has 17 residues. CDR1 LGHNA and CDR2 YSLEER come from the germline V gene. CDR3 protein: CASSQGTGSPSGNTIYF. The CDR3 coding sequence is TGCGCCAGCAGCCAAGGGACAGGGAGCCCCTCTGGAAACACCATATATTTT.

The chain employs TRBV7-2 and TRBJ2-3; 7 bases line up with TRBD2. From germline, CDR1 is SGHTA and CDR2 FQGNSA. The length of the CDR3 is 16 residues. The V gene end was trimmed by 5 bases and the J gene end by 5 bases; junction bases not matched to a gene: 13. CDR3 residues: CASSVIVGGPLDTQYF. DNA for the CDR3: TGTGCCAGCAGCGTCATAGTGGGAGGGCCGTTAGATACGCAGTATTTT.

A few counts support this clone. The rearrangement joins TRBV29-1 to TRBJ2-3; 7 bases align to TRBD2. The V gene's germline CDR1 is SQVTM and CDR2 ANQGSEA. V shed 6 bases and J 5 bases; nucleotides not matched to a gene: 5. The CDR3 totals 12 residues. The CDR3 nucleotides read TGCAGCGTAGGCCCGGGGGGAGATACGCAGTATTTT. Translation gives CSVGPGGDTQYF.

This clone occurred many times. This chain joins TRBV6-1 and TRBJ2-2; D is possibly TRBD2 (5 bases). CDR3 length: 15 amino acids. From germline, CDR1 is MNHNS and CDR2 SASEGT. Trimming left V 2 bases short and J 0 bases short, with 7 bases between. This chain's CDR3 is CASSEFSANTGELFF. The CDR3 DNA sequence: TGTGCCAGCAGTGAATTTAGCGCGAACACCGGGGAGCTGTTTTTT.

This clone has a handful of counts. The chain recombines TRBV4-2 with TRBJ2-7, with D tentatively TRBD2 (5 bases). V was shortened by 4 bases and J by 4 bases, with 17 bases between the two germline ends. This CDR3 contains 15 residues. From germline, CDR1 is LGHNA and CDR2 YNFKEQ. CDR3: CASSPRTLVGYEQYF. DNA of the CDR3: TGTGCCAGCAGCCCACGGACTTTAGTGGGGTACGAGCAGTACTTC.